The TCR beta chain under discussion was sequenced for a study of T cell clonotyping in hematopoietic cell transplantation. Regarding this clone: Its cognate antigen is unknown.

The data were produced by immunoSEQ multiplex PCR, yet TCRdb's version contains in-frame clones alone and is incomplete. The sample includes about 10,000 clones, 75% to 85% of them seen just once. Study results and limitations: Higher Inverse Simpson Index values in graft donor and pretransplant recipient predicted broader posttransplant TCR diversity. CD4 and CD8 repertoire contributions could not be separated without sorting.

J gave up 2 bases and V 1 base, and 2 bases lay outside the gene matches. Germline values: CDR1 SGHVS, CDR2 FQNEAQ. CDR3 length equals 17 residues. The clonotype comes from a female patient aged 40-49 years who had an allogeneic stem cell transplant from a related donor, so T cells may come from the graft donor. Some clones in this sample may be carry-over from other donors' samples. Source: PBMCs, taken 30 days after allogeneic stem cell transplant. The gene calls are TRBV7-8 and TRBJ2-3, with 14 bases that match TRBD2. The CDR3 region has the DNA TGTGCCAGCAGCTTAGTGGGACTAGCGGGAGCCACAGATACGCAGTATTTT. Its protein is CASSLVGLAGATDTQYF.